Listed below are T cell receptor beta chains from one sample, sequenced in a study of T cells in Graves' hyperthyroidism and ophthalmopathy. MiXCR, run by TCRdb on the multiplex PCR reads, gives a single entry per CDR3 protein. The sample shows nearly 750,000 distinct CDR3 sequences, just over 35% of them seen only once. The source material was blood. These receptors were obtained from a woman between 40 and 50 years old with Graves' hyperthyroidism. Both conserved end residues are part of each CDR3. A D gene is named only where the DNA matches it firmly. Clone size is given for some rows only: seen once, a few or many times, or a class if the clone is expanded.

clone_size j_call v_call d_call cdr3_aa cdr3_nt
- TRBJ1-6 TRBV4-3 - CASSQSVQARSPFHF TGCGCCAGCAGCCAATCCGTGCAGGCAAGATCACCCTTCCACTTT
few TRBJ2-7 TRBV7-2 TRBD1 CASSQGLQGLYEQYF TGTGCCAGCAGCCAAGGATTACAGGGGTTATACGAGCAGTACTTC
many TRBJ1-2 TRBV29-1 - CSVGVDPFYGYTF TGCAGCGTGGGGGTTGACCCTTTCTACGGCTACACCTTC
- TRBJ1-5 TRBV12-3/TRBV12-4 TRBD1 CAGSTGGAGQGQPQHF TGTGCCGGCAGTACAGGGGGCGCGGGACAGGGACAGCCCCAGCATTTT
once TRBJ2-5 TRBV10-3 - CASSPKTDGPQETQYF TGTGCCAGCTCACCTAAGACGGACGGGCCCCAAGAGACCCAGTACTTC
- TRBJ2-7 TRBV20-1 - CSASRGRVYEQYF TGCAGTGCTAGTAGGGGGAGGGTCTACGAGCAGTACTTC
- TRBJ2-7 TRBV6-4 TRBD2 CASSSRGAGENEQYF TGTGCCAGCAGTTCCCGGGGAGCGGGGGAAAACGAGCAGTACTTC
- TRBJ2-7 TRBV7-2 TRBD1 CASSAGTGGTYEQYF TGTGCCAGCAGCGCCGGGACAGGGGGGACCTACGAGCAGTACTTC
many TRBJ2-5 TRBV20-1 - CSPRGPENQETQYF TGCAGTCCTCGCGGGCCGGAAAATCAAGAGACCCAGTACTTC
- TRBJ1-5 TRBV7-9 TRBD1 CASSPGQGFSQPQHF TGTGCCAGCAGCCCAGGACAGGGGTTCTCTCAGCCCCAGCATTTT
- TRBJ2-7 TRBV6-5 TRBD2 CASSYSIASGATYEQYF TGTGCCAGCAGTTACTCGATTGCTAGCGGGGCGACCTACGAGCAGTACTTC
few TRBJ2-2 TRBV6-2/TRBV6-3 - CASSLSWGMVAAGELFF TGTGCCAGCAGTTTATCGTGGGGCATGGTTGCCGCCGGGGAGCTGTTTTTT
few TRBJ2-6 TRBV29-1 TRBD2 CSVGGLAGGWGANVLTF TGCAGCGTTGGGGGACTAGCGGGAGGGTGGGGGGCCAACGTCCTGACTTTC
many TRBJ1-5 TRBV6-6 - CASSYAGTGQPQHF TGTGCCAGCAGTTACGCGGGGACGGGGCAGCCCCAGCATTTT
many TRBJ1-5 TRBV10-3 - CAISESSGALVDQPQHF TGTGCCATCAGTGAGTCTTCAGGGGCTTTGGTCGATCAGCCCCAGCATTTT
- TRBJ1-2 TRBV5-1 - CASSLAADGHTF TGCGCCAGCAGCTTGGCCGCAGATGGCCACACCTTC
few TRBJ1-4 TRBV4-2 - CASRSLKDATNEKLFF TGTGCCAGTAGAAGTCTGAAAGACGCTACTAATGAAAAACTGTTTTTT
- TRBJ1-6 TRBV20-1 - CSAMGLITSGSPLHF TGCAGTGCTATGGGGCTAATTACGTCGGGTTCACCCCTCCACTTT
few TRBJ1-2 TRBV12-5 - CASGPNMGAGGYTF TGTGCTAGTGGTCCCAACATGGGGGCTGGGGGCTACACCTTC
- TRBJ2-1 TRBV10-1 - CASSGGISSYNEQFF TGCGCCAGCAGTGGCGGGATCTCATCCTACAATGAGCAGTTCTTC
many TRBJ1-1 TRBV10-3 - CAISEVNTEAFF TGTGCCATCAGTGAGGTGAACACTGAAGCTTTCTTT
few TRBJ1-2 TRBV2 TRBD1 CASSETGQGNYGYTF TGTGCCAGCAGTGAAACGGGACAGGGAAACTATGGCTACACCTTC
many TRBJ1-2 TRBV7-9 - CASSPAGPVHRYGYTF TGTGCCAGCAGCCCGGCGGGCCCCGTTCACCGATATGGCTACACCTTC
- TRBJ1-1 TRBV7-2 - CASSQEWSGAFF TGTGCCAGCAGCCAAGAATGGTCCGGGGCCTTCTTT
few TRBJ2-2 TRBV7-2 - CASSLEVWLGNTGELFF TGTGCCAGCAGCTTAGAGGTGTGGCTAGGGAACACCGGGGAGCTGTTTTTT
- TRBJ2-2 TRBV13 - CASSPWTADTGELFF TGTGCCAGCAGCCCCTGGACAGCAGACACCGGGGAGCTGTTTTTT
many TRBJ1-2 TRBV10-3 - CAISDGSGYTF TGTGCCATCAGTGATGGGTCTGGCTACACCTTC
few TRBJ1-5 TRBV5-1 - CASSLGFTLDSNQPQHF TGTGCCAGCAGCTTAGGCTTTACATTGGATAGCAATCAGCCCCAGCATTTT
- TRBJ1-5 TRBV7-9 - CASSLGGESNQPQHF TGTGCCAGCAGCTTAGGAGGGGAGAGCAATCAGCCCCAGCATTTT
many TRBJ2-2 TRBV7-8 - CASSFSGGETGELFF TGTGCCAGCAGCTTTAGCGGAGGCGAGACCGGGGAGCTGTTTTTT
many TRBJ2-2 TRBV2 TRBD1 CASQGQQTGELFF TGTGCCAGCCAGGGACAGCAAACCGGGGAGCTGTTTTTT
few TRBJ1-2 TRBV24-1 - CASSPVLAGPNYGYTF TGTGCCAGCAGTCCGGTCCTAGCAGGGCCTAACTATGGCTACACCTTC
- TRBJ2-7 TRBV2 - CASRPDGTPHEQYF TGTGCCAGCAGGCCGGACGGGACCCCTCACGAGCAGTACTTC
many TRBJ1-1 TRBV5-5 - CASSSESKRNTEAFF TGTGCCAGCAGCTCGGAAAGCAAGAGGAACACTGAAGCTTTCTTT
- TRBJ2-5 TRBV20-1 TRBD2 CSAVKAGVTETQYF TGCAGTGCCGTGAAAGCGGGAGTTACGGAGACCCAGTACTTC
many TRBJ1-5 TRBV4-3 - CASSQDLGGDSNQPQHF TGCGCCAGCAGCCAAGATTTGGGCGGAGATAGCAATCAGCCCCAGCATTTT
- TRBJ1-5 TRBV10-2 TRBD1 CASSVEDRGCQPQHF TGCGCCAGCAGTGTAGAGGACAGGGGATGTCAGCCCCAGCATTTT
many TRBJ2-7 TRBV10-3 TRBD2 CAISESSSGGYEQYF TGTGCCATCAGTGAGTCGTCTAGCGGGGGATACGAGCAGTACTTC
many TRBJ1-1 TRBV10-3 - CAIKAGQGAEAFF TGTGCCATCAAGGCAGGGCAAGGGGCTGAAGCTTTCTTT
many TRBJ2-7 TRBV5-1 - CASSSNPSVHEQYF TGCGCCAGCAGCTCCAATCCCTCAGTCCACGAGCAGTACTTC
many TRBJ1-1 TRBV7-9 - CASSLALGVSEAFF TGTGCCAGCAGCTTAGCGCTTGGGGTCTCCGAAGCTTTCTTT
- TRBJ2-1 TRBV20-1 TRBD1 CSAVRDRNYNEQFF TGCAGTGCTGTCCGGGACAGGAACTACAATGAGCAGTTCTTC
many TRBJ2-5 TRBV20-1 - CSASDGQPRDRQETQYF TGCAGTGCAAGTGACGGACAGCCCAGGGACCGTCAAGAGACCCAGTACTTC
- TRBJ1-2 TRBV7-8 TRBD1 CASSGLAGQLRNGYTF TGTGCCAGCAGCGGACTAGCGGGACAGCTAAGGAATGGCTACACCTTC
few TRBJ2-7 TRBV6-5 - CASSLGDVYEQYF TGTGCCAGCAGTTTGGGGGACGTCTACGAGCAGTACTTC
many TRBJ2-7 TRBV4-1 TRBD2 CASSHGLAVSYEQYF TGCGCCAGCAGCCACGGACTAGCTGTCTCCTACGAGCAGTACTTC
many TRBJ2-5 TRBV20-1 - CSAQHMTGETQYF TGCAGTGCCCAACATATGACAGGAGAGACCCAGTACTTC
few TRBJ2-5 TRBV9 TRBD2 CASSVAGLAGPMRETQYF TGTGCCAGCAGCGTAGCGGGACTAGCGGGACCGATGAGGGAGACCCAGTACTTC
- TRBJ1-6 TRBV15 TRBD1 CATSWGRDRANSPLHF TGTGCCACCAGCTGGGGTAGGGACAGGGCTAATTCACCCCTCCACTTT
- TRBJ2-7 TRBV19 - CASNRGGSANYEQYF TGTGCCAGCAATAGGGGGGGCAGCGCTAACTACGAGCAGTACTTC
- TRBJ1-3 TRBV15 - CATRAANSGNTIYF TGTGCCACCAGGGCGGCAAACTCTGGAAACACCATATATTTT
- TRBJ1-1 TRBV5-6 - CASRRSGASTNTEAFF TGTGCCAGCAGACGATCTGGGGCATCCACGAACACTGAAGCTTTCTTT
- TRBJ2-1 TRBV5-1 TRBD2 CASSLEGGEQFF TGCGCCAGCAGCTTGGAGGGAGGGGAGCAGTTCTTC
- TRBJ1-2 TRBV4-1 TRBD1 CASTSQEGDRGDYGYTF TGCGCCAGCACCTCTCAAGAAGGTGACAGGGGGGACTATGGCTACACCTTC
many TRBJ2-5 TRBV19 - CASSIGPSTETQYF TGTGCCAGTAGTATAGGTCCCAGCACGGAGACCCAGTACTTC
- TRBJ1-6 TRBV29-1 - CSRVAFGGNSPLHF TGCAGCCGGGTGGCCTTCGGGGGTAATTCACCCCTCCACTTT
- TRBJ1-1 TRBV10-3 TRBD1 CAISPGTGIMNTEAFF TGTGCCATCAGTCCCGGGACAGGGATCATGAACACTGAAGCTTTCTTT
- TRBJ2-7 TRBV30 - CAWSGQNYDEQYF TGTGCCTGGAGTGGGCAGAACTACGACGAGCAGTACTTC